This TCR beta chain came from a study of blood T cell repertoires in COVID-19. Study summary: COVID-19 samples, acute and convalescent, were from the United States, Italy and Spain.

V dropped 1 base and J dropped 6 bases, with 13 bases sitting between them. This CDR3 spans 14 amino acids. Germline lookup yields CDR1 LGHDT and CDR2 YNNKEL (reference sequence). TCRdb keeps only in-frame clones here, not all; method: immunoSEQ multiplex PCR. The sample carries 360,000 or so clones, 75% to 90% recorded once. This receptor was obtained from a woman aged 50 to 60 who had recovered from COVID-19. This chain connects TRBV3-1 (or the pseudogene TRBV3-2) to TRBJ2-7; D is uncertain. The source material was PBMCs or T cells enriched from blood (not recorded which). CDR3 in DNA: TGTGCCAGCAGCCAAGGCGCGGAGAAAACCGAGCAGTACTTC. Protein: CASSQGAEKTEQYF.